Below are 18 T cell receptor beta chains sequenced from a single sample in a study of blood T cell repertoires in COVID-19. Clones were sequenced by immunoSEQ multiplex PCR, and TCRdb holds only the in-frame ones, with some missing. The sample lists about 260,000 clones, around 87% occurring once. The source material was peripheral blood. The receptor set was obtained from a woman aged 60-70 years with COVID-19, enrolled during active disease.

V and J are TRBV5-1 and TRBJ2-5, with 11 bases that match TRBD2. Germline-derived CDR1 and CDR2 are SGHRS and YFSETQ. There are 15 residues in the CDR3. With 0 bases clipped from V and 5 bases from J, the junction kept 3 bases outside the gene matches. CDR3 coding DNA: TGCGCCAGCAGCTTGGGACTAGCGGGATCTGAGACCCAGTACTTC. It yields the protein CASSLGLAGSETQYF.

This chain joins TRBV7-8 and TRBJ1-1; D ambiguous. Looked up from germline, CDR1 is SGHVS and CDR2 is FQNEAQ. CDR3 length: 13 amino acids. Trimming left V 2 bases short and J 2 bases short, with 6 bases between. The CDR3 region is CASSLNINTEAFF. The DNA of the CDR3 is TGTGCCAGCAGCTTAAACATCAACACTGAAGCTTTCTTT.

The CDR3 protein is CASSSDRGGNTEAFF. The CDR3 region has the DNA TGTGCCAGCAGTTCGGACAGGGGAGGGAACACTGAAGCTTTCTTT. This sequence joins TRBV28 and TRBJ1-1; 9 bases are a match to TRBD1. V lost 4 bases to trimming and J lost 1 base; unmatched junction nucleotides: 4. Per germline, CDR1 MDHEN and CDR2 SYDVKM. The CDR3 is 15 amino acids.

This chain uses TRBV11-3 with TRBJ2-3; TRBD2 might be the D (5 bases). V lost 0 bases and J 2 bases, leaving 9 bases between the germline ends. Germline V gene sequence: CDR1 SGHNT, CDR2 YENEEA. The CDR3 runs 15 residues. The CDR3 region is CASSLDGSDTDTQYF. In nucleotides, the CDR3 is TGTGCCAGCAGCTTAGATGGGAGCGACACAGATACGCAGTATTTT.

V is TRBV19 and J is TRBJ1-5; 9 bases align to TRBD1. J lost 6 bases, V lost 7 bases, and 7 bases had no gene match. Germline loops: CDR1 LNHDA, CDR2 SQIVND (reference sequence). The CDR3 covers 14 residues. This chain's CDR3 is CASTGTGRGQPQHF. The CDR3 DNA reads as TGTGCCAGTACGGGGACAGGGAGAGGTCAGCCCCAGCATTTT.

V and J are TRBV29-1 and TRBJ1-2, with 7 bases identical to TRBD1. Germline CDR1 is SQVTM and CDR2 is ANQGSEA. The CDR3 is 13 amino acids. Losses at the gene ends were 2 bases for V and 8 bases for J; bases not matched to a gene: 8. CDR3 sequence reads: CSVEPGTDRGYTF. CDR3 bases: TGCAGCGTTGAACCTGGGACAGATAGAGGCTACACCTTC. The full variable domain, with the rest looked up from reference TRBV29-1 and TRBJ1-2, is SAVISQKPSRDICQRGTSLTIQCQVDSQVTMMFWYRQQPGQSLTLIATANQGSEATYESGFVIDKFPISRPNLTFSTLTVSNMSPEDSSIYLCSVEPGTDRGYTFGSGTRLTVV.

This chain joins TRBV7-6 and TRBJ2-5; TRBD1 matches 8 bases. The CDR3 sequence is 17 residues long. With V trimmed by 4 bases and J by 2 bases, 12 bases remained unmatched. The germline gives CDR1 SGHVS, CDR2 FNYEAQ. The chain's CDR3 is CASSSRAGGVGQETQYF. In nucleotides, the CDR3 is TGTGCCAGCAGCTCACGGGCAGGGGGCGTCGGGCAAGAGACCCAGTACTTC.

This chain joins TRBV28 and TRBJ1-6; D gene uncertain. The V gene lost 2 bases and the J gene lost 10 bases, with 12 bases spanning the gap. Germline V lookup: CDR1 MDHEN, CDR2 SYDVKM. This CDR3 has 14 residues. The CDR3 DNA sequence: TGTGCCAGCAGTTTAGTCCGAAACGGGTCACCCCTCCACTTT. Amino acid sequence: CASSLVRNGSPLHF.

This sequence joins TRBV28 and TRBJ1-6; D unclear. The CDR3 runs 18 residues. Trimming stripped 3 bases from V and 0 bases from J, with 15 bases between. Germline V gene data show CDR1 as MDHEN and CDR2 as SYDVKM. The CDR3 DNA is TGTGCCAGCAGTTTCCCCCTCGCCTTTAGCTCCTATAATTCACCCCTCCACTTT. It encodes CASSFPLAFSSYNSPLHF.

The chain couples TRBV15 to TRBJ1-4, with D possibly being TRBD1 (5 bases). The CDR3 covers 15 residues. CDR1 is LNHNV and CDR2 is YYDKDF in the germline V gene (reference sequence). The V gene lost 1 base and the J gene lost 3 bases, with 9 bases spanning the gap. CDR3 sequence: CATSRGRQPNEKLFF. DNA of the CDR3: TGTGCCACCAGCAGAGGCCGACAGCCTAATGAAAAACTGTTTTTT.

The chain carries TRBV6-5 and TRBJ2-7; D unclear. This CDR3 is built from 13 residues. V lost 5 bases and J lost 3, with 11 bases in between. CDR1 is MNHEY, CDR2 SVGAGI, per germline. This chain's CDR3 is CASSRDINYEQYF. The CDR3 DNA is TGTGCCAGCAGTCGTGACATCAACTACGAGCAGTACTTC.

In its sample, this clone was seen once. The rearrangement uses TRBV5-1 and TRBJ1-4; 9 nucleotides agree with TRBD1. The junction had 5 bases not matched to a gene; V was cut back by 4 bases and J by 4 bases. The CDR3 sequence is 15 residues long. Germline CDR1 is SGHRS and CDR2 is YFSETQ. In DNA form, the CDR3 reads TGCGCCAGCAGCCCTGGGGACAGGGTTAATGAAAAACTGTTTTTT. Translation: CASSPGDRVNEKLFF.

The V and J genes are TRBV15 and TRBJ1-1; D might be TRBD1 (5 bases). CDR1 and CDR2 from the germline V gene are LNHNV and YYDKDF (reference sequence). The CDR3 length is 16 residues. V dropped 0 bases and J dropped 5 bases, with 16 bases sitting between them. This chain's CDR3 is CATSRDLLARGTEAFF. The CDR3 DNA sequence: TGTGCCACCAGCAGAGATCTTTTGGCCCGGGGGACTGAAGCTTTCTTT.

This clone was seen at least ten times. The chain employs TRBV28 and TRBJ2-1; perhaps TRBD2 as D (6 bases). CDR1 is MDHEN, CDR2 SYDVKM, per germline. The V gene lost 7 bases and the J gene lost 7 bases, with 14 bases spanning the gap. CDR3 length: 13 residues. CDR3 DNA sequence: TGTGCCAGCACCGATGGAGGGCGGAATGAGCAGTTCTTC. It codes for CASTDGGRNEQFF.

The chain couples TRBV2 to TRBJ2-5; a possible D gene is TRBD1 (5 bases). The CDR3 loop spans 14 amino acids. V was trimmed by 6 bases and J by 0 bases, leaving 11 bases between them. From germline, CDR1 is SNHLY and CDR2 FYNNEI. The CDR3 loop is CASSGQTYQETQYF. CDR3 DNA: TGTGCCAGCAGCGGACAAACGTACCAAGAGACCCAGTACTTC.

The V and J genes are TRBV7-6 and TRBJ2-2; TRBD2 aligns across 9 bases. The CDR3 runs to 18 residues. The V gene end was trimmed by 3 bases and the J gene end by 2 bases; junction bases not matched to a gene: 10. Per the germline V gene, CDR1 is SGHVS and CDR2 is FNYEAQ. CDR3 sequence (DNA): TGTGCCAGCAGCTTGTTACCGGGAGCGGGAGGAAACACCGGGGAGCTGTTTTTT. It translates to CASSLLPGAGGNTGELFF. The complete variable domain, with remaining parts taken from reference TRBV7-6 and TRBJ2-2, reads GAGVSQSPRYKVTKRGQDVALRCDPISGHVSLYWYRQALGQGPEFLTYFNYEAQQDKSGLPNDRFSAERPEGSISTLTIQRTEQRDSAMYRCASSLLPGAGGNTGELFFGEGSRLTVL.

This clone was counted between two and nine times. The genes are TRBV29-1 and TRBJ2-1; TRBD2 might be the D (6 bases). V lost 8 bases and J 4 bases, leaving 12 bases between the germline ends. This CDR3 has 12 amino acids. Germline V gene sequence: CDR1 SQVTM, CDR2 ANQGSEA. CDR3 DNA: TGCAGCACACTCGGGGGTTACAATGAGCAGTTCTTC. Amino acid sequence: CSTLGGYNEQFF.

Of note for this clone: Other nucleotide sequences in the sample specify the same CDR3. The J gene is TRBJ1-5, the V gene TRBV6-5; the match to TRBD1 covers 11 bases. The CDR3 is 15 residues long. The trim removed 6 bases at V and 2 bases at J, leaving 3 bases unmatched. Germline loops: CDR1 MNHEY, CDR2 SVGAGI. CDR3: CASRGTGGGNQPQHF. CDR3 nucleotides: TGTGCCAGCAGGGGGACAGGGGGAGGCAATCAGCCCCAGCATTTT.